These 10 T cell receptor beta chains originate from one sample sequenced in a study of beta chain features in type 1 diabetes. cDNA synthesis used the whole RNA isolate, giving expressed TCRB sequences. Profiling relied on immunoSEQ multiplex PCR, and the TCRdb table lists in-frame clones only, not all of them. The table has about 340,000 clones, around 8% seen once. Sequencing was performed on central memory CD4+ T cells from blood. These receptors were collected from a woman in her late teens or twenties in good health.

Many counts were recorded for this clone. One end of the junction is discordant with germline, which a read error may explain. This chain connects TRBV19 to TRBJ2-7; 7 nucleotides line up with TRBD2. This CDR3 comprises 12 residues. From germline, CDR1 is LNHDA and CDR2 SQIVND (reference sequence). The CDR3 sequence is CASSRGGNEQYF. CDR3 sequence (DNA): TGTGCCAGCAGTAGGGGAGGGAACGAGCAGTACTTC.

The sample holds a few counts of this clone. The chain recombines TRBV7-6 with TRBJ2-3, with 7 positions matching TRBD1. This CDR3 has 15 amino acids. V shed 3 bases and J 1 base; nucleotides not matched to a gene: 4. Germline V CDR1 and CDR2: SGHVS, FNYEAQ. CDR3 region: CASSFNRGGTDTQYF. The CDR3 DNA is TGTGCCAGCAGCTTTAACAGGGGTGGCACAGATACGCAGTATTTT.

This clone was counted only a few times. The rearrangement links TRBV5-4 to TRBJ2-7, with 7 bases identical to TRBD1. Germline-derived CDR1 and CDR2 are SGHNT and YYREEE (reference sequence). The junction had 7 bases not matched to a gene; V was cut back by 5 bases and J by 5 bases. The CDR3 consists of 13 residues. The CDR3 loop is CASRRQGSDEQYF. The CDR3 region has the DNA TGTGCCAGCAGAAGACAGGGATCGGACGAGCAGTACTTC.

The chain carries TRBV18 and TRBJ2-7; no clear D gene. Deletions cut 2 bases from V and 2 bases from J, with 10 bases between. Germline V gene sequence: CDR1 KGHSH, CDR2 LQKENI. This CDR3 is 14 amino acids long. The DNA for the CDR3 is TGTGCCAGCTCACCAGACGCGGATCCCTACGAGCAGTACTTC. This translates into CASSPDADPYEQYF. Supplemented by reference TRBV18 and TRBJ2-7, the full variable domain reads NAGVMQNPRHLVRRRGQEARLRCSPMKGHSHVYWYRQLPEEGLKFMVYLQKENIIDESGMPKERFSAEFPKEGPSILRIQQVVRGDSAAYFCASSPDADPYEQYFGPGTRLTVT.

This chain links TRBV28 with TRBJ2-5; a weak D match, TRBD1 (6 bases). CDR1 is MDHEN, CDR2 SYDVKM, per germline. V gave up 5 bases and J gave up 5 bases, with 18 bases separating them. The CDR3 covers 15 residues. The CDR3 reads CASSTLQGGAETQYF. In DNA, the CDR3 is TGTGCCAGCAGTACCCTACAGGGTGGTGCGGAGACCCAGTACTTC.

This clone was detected many times. The V gene is TRBV27, the J gene TRBJ2-2, with D perhaps matching TRBD1 (7 bases). Trimming shortened V by 1 base and J by 13 bases, and 22 bases separated the two germline ends. The CDR3 is 16 amino acids. The germline V gene encodes CDR1 MNHEY and CDR2 SMNVEV (reference sequence). CDR3 residues: CASSLYGTAPTEGLFF. CDR3 DNA: TGTGCCAGCAGTTTATATGGGACAGCTCCAACGGAGGGGCTGTTTTTT.

This clone was seen a few times. The rearrangement links TRBV5-1 to TRBJ2-2, with 7 bases that match TRBD2. CDR3 size: 15 residues. Per germline, CDR1 SGHRS and CDR2 YFSETQ. After removal of 3 bases from V and 2 bases from J, the junction contained 4 bases not matched to a gene. The CDR3 here is CASSSGLSNTGELFF. CDR3 nucleotides: TGCGCCAGCAGCTCGGGACTATCAAACACCGGGGAGCTGTTTTTT.

This clone has at least ten counts. The V call is TRBV18, the J call TRBJ1-3; D is unclear. This CDR3 region has 14 residues. Germline V gene lookup returns CDR1 KGHSH and CDR2 LQKENI. The V and J ends lost 8 bases and 0 bases respectively, with 11 bases between them. As DNA, the CDR3 is TGTGCCAGCACGCCCGCGTCCTCTGGAAACACCATATATTTT. It codes for CASTPASSGNTIYF.

This clone was detected a few times. V and J are TRBV5-1 and TRBJ1-3; no clear D gene. CDR1 is SGHRS and CDR2 is YFSETQ in the germline V gene. CDR3 length: 18 amino acids. V dropped 4 bases and J dropped 2 bases, with 22 bases sitting between them. CDR3 nucleotides: TGCGCCAGCAGCCCGGAACCGCGACGAACGAAGGCTGGAAACACCATATATTTT. Translated, it gives CASSPEPRRTKAGNTIYF. The full variable domain, rest sourced from reference TRBV5-1 and TRBJ1-3, is KAGVTQTPRYLIKTRGQQVTLSCSPISGHRSVSWYQQTPGQGLQFLFEYFSETQRNKGNFPGRFSGRQFSNSRSEMNVSTLELGDSALYLCASSPEPRRTKAGNTIYFGEGSWLTVV.

In its sample, this clone was seen a few times. The identical CDR3 is also encoded by other nucleotide sequences in the sample. The chain links TRBV18 to TRBJ2-5; D call uncertain. This CDR3 comprises 13 residues. Looked up from germline, CDR1 is KGHSH and CDR2 is LQKENI. The V end lost 3 bases, the J end lost 1 base, and 6 bases lay between the germline ends. CDR3 amino acids: CASSPGSQETQYF. The CDR3 DNA is TGTGCCAGCTCACCTGGGTCCCAAGAGACCCAGTACTTC. The full variable domain, its missing parts supplied by reference TRBV18 and TRBJ2-5, is NAGVMQNPRHLVRRRGQEARLRCSPMKGHSHVYWYRQLPEEGLKFMVYLQKENIIDESGMPKERFSAEFPKEGPSILRIQQVVRGDSAAYFCASSPGSQETQYFGPGTRLLVL.